The entry that follows covers one T cell receptor (beta chain) sequence. The CDR3 contains 13 residues. CDR1 and CDR2 (germline): SGHTA, FQGTGA. Deletions cut 0 bases from V and 4 bases from J, with 6 bases between. Some clones are missing from TCRdb's copy, which holds only in-frame ones; the method was immunoSEQ multiplex PCR. The sample includes about 140,000 clones, around 87% of them seen just once. This sample is drawn from a study of blood T cell repertoires in COVID-19. The source of this sequence is a human donor in a cohort sampled during active COVID-19. V usage is TRBV7-3 and J usage is TRBJ1-1; D gene unclear. The source material was peripheral blood. CDR3 residues: CASSLTRGTEAFF. CDR3 DNA: TGTGCCAGCAGCTTAACCCGAGGCACTGAAGCTTTCTTT.